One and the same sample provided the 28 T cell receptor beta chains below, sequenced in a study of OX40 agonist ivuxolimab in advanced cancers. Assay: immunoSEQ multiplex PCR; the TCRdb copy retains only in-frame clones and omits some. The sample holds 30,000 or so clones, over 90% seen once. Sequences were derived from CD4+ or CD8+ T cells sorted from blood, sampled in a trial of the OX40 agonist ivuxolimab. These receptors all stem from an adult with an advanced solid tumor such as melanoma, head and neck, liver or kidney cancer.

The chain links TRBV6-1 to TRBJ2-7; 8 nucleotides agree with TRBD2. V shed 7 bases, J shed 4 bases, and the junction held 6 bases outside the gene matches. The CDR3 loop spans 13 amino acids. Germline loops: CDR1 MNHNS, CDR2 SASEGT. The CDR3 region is CASMVAGLYEQYF. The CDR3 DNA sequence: TGTGCCAGCATGGTAGCGGGACTGTACGAGCAGTACTTC.

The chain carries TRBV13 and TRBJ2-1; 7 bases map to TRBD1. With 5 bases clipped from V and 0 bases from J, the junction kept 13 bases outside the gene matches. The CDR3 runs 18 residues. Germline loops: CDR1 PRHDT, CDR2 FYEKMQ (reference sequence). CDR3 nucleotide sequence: TGTGCCAGCAGCCCCGGACAGGTCCTCATTAGCTCCTACAATGAGCAGTTCTTC. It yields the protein CASSPGQVLISSYNEQFF.

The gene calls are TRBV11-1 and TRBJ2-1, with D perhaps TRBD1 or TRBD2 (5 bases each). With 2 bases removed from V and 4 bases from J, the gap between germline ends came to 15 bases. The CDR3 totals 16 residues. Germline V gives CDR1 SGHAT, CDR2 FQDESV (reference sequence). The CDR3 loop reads CASSLREGLHYNEQFF. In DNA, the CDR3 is TGTGCCAGCAGCTTACGTGAGGGGCTACATTACAATGAGCAGTTCTTC.

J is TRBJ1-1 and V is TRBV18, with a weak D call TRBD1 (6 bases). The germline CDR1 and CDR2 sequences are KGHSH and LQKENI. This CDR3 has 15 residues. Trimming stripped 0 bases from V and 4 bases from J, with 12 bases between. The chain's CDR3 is CASSPPSGAFTEAFF. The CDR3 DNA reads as TGTGCCAGCTCACCACCGTCAGGGGCGTTCACTGAAGCTTTCTTT.

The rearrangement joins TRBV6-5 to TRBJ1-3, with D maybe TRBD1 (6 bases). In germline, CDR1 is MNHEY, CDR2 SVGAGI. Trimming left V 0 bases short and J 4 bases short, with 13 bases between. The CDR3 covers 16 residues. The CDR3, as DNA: TGTGCCAGCAGTTACTCTTCGGGGGGCTACGGAAACACCATATATTTT. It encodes CASSYSSGGYGNTIYF.

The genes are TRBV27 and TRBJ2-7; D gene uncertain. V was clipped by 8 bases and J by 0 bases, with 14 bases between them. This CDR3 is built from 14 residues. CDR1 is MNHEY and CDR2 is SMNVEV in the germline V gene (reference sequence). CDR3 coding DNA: TGTGCCAGCGGGCTTTCAGCTTCCTCCTACGAGCAGTACTTC. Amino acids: CASGLSASSYEQYF.

This CDR3 is CASSLAWREGTDTQYF. CDR3 sequence (DNA): TGTGCCAGCAGCTTAGCCTGGCGGGAGGGCACAGATACGCAGTATTTT. This chain uses TRBV7-6 with TRBJ2-3, with 8 positions matching TRBD2. The CDR3 runs to 16 residues. CDR1 is SGHVS, CDR2 FNYEAQ, per germline. The V and J ends lost 0 bases and 1 base, in that order; junction bases with no gene match: 3.

CDR3 region: CASRSRGQGSTQPQHF. DNA for the CDR3: TGTGCCAGCAGGAGCCGCGGACAGGGGAGTACTCAGCCCCAGCATTTT. This rearrangement joins TRBV6-6 to TRBJ1-5; TRBD1 agrees at 9 bases. Unmatched junction bases numbered 12, after V lost 6 bases and J lost 6 bases. This CDR3 is 16 amino acids long. Looked up from germline, CDR1 is MNHNY and CDR2 is SVGAGI (reference sequence).

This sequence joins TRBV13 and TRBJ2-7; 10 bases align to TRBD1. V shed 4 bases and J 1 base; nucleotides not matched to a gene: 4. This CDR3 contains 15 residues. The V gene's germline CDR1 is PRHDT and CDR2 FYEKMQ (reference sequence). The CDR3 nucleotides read TGTGCCAGCAGCTGGCCGGGACAGGGGTCCTACGAGCAGTACTTC. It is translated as CASSWPGQGSYEQYF.

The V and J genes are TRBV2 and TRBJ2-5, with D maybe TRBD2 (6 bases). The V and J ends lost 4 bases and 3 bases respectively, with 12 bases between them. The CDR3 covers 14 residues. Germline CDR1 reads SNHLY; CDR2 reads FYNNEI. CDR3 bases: TGTGCCAGCAGTGGGGACTCGCCAGAAGAGACCCAGTACTTC. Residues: CASSGDSPEETQYF.

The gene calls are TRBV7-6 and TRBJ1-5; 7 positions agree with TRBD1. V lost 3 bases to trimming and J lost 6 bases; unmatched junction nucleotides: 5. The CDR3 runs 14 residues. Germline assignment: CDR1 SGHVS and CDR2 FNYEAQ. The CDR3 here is CASSLGDRVQPQHF. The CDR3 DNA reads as TGTGCCAGCAGCTTGGGAGACAGGGTTCAGCCCCAGCATTTT. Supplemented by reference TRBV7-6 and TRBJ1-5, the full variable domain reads GAGVSQSPRYKVTKRGQDVALRCDPISGHVSLYWYRQALGQGPEFLTYFNYEAQQDKSGLPNDRFSAERPEGSISTLTIQRTEQRDSAMYRCASSLGDRVQPQHFGDGTRLSIL.

This CDR3 is CSVGAFQETQYF. CDR3 sequence (DNA): TGCAGCGTTGGTGCGTTCCAAGAGACCCAGTACTTC. The chain joins TRBV29-1 to TRBJ2-5, with unresolved D. Deletions cut 4 bases from V and 1 base from J, with 7 bases between. Germline V gene lookup returns CDR1 SQVTM and CDR2 ANQGSEA. The CDR3 length is 12 residues.

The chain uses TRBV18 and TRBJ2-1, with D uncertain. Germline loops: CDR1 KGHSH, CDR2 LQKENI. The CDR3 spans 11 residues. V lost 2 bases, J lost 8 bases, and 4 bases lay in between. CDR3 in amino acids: CASSPSYEQFF. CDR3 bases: TGTGCCAGCTCACCATCGTATGAGCAGTTCTTC.

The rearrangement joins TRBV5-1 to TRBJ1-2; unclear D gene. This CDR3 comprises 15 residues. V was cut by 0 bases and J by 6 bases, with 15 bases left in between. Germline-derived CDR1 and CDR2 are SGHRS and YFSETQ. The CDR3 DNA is TGCGCCAGCAGCTTGGAGGTTCTTGGTTACGATGGCTACACCTTC. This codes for CASSLEVLGYDGYTF.

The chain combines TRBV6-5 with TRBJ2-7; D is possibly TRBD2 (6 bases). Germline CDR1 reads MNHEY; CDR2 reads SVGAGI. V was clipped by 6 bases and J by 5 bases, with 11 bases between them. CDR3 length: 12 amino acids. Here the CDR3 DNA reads TGTGCCAGCAGCAGACTAGTGAACGAGCAGTACTTC. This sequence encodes CASSRLVNEQYF.

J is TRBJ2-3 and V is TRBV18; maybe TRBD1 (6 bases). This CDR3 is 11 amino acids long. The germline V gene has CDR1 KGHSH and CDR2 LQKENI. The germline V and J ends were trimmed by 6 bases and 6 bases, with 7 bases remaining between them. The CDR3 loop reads CASSQGDTQYF. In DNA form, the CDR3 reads TGTGCCAGCTCCCAGGGGGATACGCAGTATTTT.

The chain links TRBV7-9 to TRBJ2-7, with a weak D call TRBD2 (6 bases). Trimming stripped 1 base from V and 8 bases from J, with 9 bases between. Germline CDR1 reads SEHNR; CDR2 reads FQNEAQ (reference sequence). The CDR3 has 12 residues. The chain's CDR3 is CASSLGGLQQYF. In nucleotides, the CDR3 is TGTGCCAGCAGCTTAGGGGGACTTCAGCAGTACTTC.

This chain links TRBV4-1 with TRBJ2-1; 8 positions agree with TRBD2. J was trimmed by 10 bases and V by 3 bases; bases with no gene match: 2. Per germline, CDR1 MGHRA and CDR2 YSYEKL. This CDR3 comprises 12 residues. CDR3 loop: CASSHGTREQFF. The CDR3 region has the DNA TGCGCCAGCAGCCACGGGACTAGGGAGCAGTTCTTC.

CDR3 sequence (DNA): TGTGCCAGCATTGGTGGACGGGAGCAGTTCTTC. Amino acid sequence: CASIGGREQFF. The chain employs TRBV6-6 and TRBJ2-1; no reliable D call. V was trimmed by 7 bases and J by 10 bases, leaving 11 bases between them. The CDR3 covers 11 residues. CDR1 and CDR2 (germline): MNHNY, SVGAGI (reference sequence).

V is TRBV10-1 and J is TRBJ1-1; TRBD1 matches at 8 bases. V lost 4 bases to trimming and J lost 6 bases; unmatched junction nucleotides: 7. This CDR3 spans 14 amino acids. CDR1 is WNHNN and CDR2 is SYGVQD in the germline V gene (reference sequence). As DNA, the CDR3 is TGCGCCAGCAGTGTGAGCAGGGGGCTGCCTGAAGCTTTCTTT. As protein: CASSVSRGLPEAFF.

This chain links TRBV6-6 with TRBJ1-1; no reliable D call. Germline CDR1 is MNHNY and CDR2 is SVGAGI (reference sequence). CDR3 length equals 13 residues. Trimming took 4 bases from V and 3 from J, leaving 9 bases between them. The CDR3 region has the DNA TGTGCCAGCAGTTCCCGAAAAGACACTGAAGCTTTCTTT. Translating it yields CASSSRKDTEAFF.

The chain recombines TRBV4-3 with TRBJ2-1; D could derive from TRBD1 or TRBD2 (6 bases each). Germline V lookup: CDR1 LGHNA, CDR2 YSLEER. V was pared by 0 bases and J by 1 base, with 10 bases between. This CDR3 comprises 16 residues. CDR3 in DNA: TGCGCCAGCAGCCAAGATGGGGGGCGGTCCTACAATGAGCAGTTCTTC. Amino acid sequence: CASSQDGGRSYNEQFF.

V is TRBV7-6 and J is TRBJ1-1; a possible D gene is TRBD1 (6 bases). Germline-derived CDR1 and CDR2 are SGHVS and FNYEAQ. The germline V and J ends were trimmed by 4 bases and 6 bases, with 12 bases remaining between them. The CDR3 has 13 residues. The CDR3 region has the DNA TGTGCCAGCAGCTATGGGGGCAGATCTGAAGCTTTCTTT. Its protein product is CASSYGGRSEAFF.

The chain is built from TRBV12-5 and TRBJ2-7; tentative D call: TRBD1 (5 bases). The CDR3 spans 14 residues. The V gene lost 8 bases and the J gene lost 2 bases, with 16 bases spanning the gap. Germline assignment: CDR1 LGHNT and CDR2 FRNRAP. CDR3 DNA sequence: TGTGCTAGTTGCCGGTGGACAAACCCCTACGAGCAGTACTTC. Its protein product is CASCRWTNPYEQYF.

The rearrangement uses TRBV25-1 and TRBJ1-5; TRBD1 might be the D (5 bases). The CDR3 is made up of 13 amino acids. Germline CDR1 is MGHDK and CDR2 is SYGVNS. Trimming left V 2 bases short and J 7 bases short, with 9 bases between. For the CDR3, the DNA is TGTGCCAGCAGTGAAGGGGGGTTACAGCCCCAGCATTTT. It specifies CASSEGGLQPQHF.

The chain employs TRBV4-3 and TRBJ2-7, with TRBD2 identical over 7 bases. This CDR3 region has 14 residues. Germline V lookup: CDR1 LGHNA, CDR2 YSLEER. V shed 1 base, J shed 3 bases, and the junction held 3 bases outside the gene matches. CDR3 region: CASSQGAGSYEQYF. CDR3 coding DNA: TGCGCCAGCAGCCAAGGAGCGGGGAGCTACGAGCAGTACTTC.

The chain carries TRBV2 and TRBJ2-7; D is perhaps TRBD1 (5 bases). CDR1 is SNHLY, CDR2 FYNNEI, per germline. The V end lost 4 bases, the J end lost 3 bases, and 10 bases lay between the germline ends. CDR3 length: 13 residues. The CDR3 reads CASSGRVVYEQYF. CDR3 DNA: TGTGCCAGCAGTGGCAGGGTAGTCTACGAGCAGTACTTC.

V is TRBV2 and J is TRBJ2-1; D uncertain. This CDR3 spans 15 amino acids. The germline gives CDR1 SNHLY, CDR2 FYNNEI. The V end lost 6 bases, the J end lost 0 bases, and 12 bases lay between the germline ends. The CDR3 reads CASSVRLSSYNEQFF. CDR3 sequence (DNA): TGTGCCAGCAGCGTCCGGTTGAGCTCCTACAATGAGCAGTTCTTC.